Listed here are 30 T cell receptor beta chains from one sample, sequenced in a study of blood T cell repertoires in COVID-19 (dated by TCRdb to the early 2020s). Library preparation employed the immunoSEQ multiplex PCR assay. The table was pulled from immuneACCESS by TCRdb, which kept in-frame rearrangements only. Such tables lose some clones; where checked, under half of the loss comes from unresolved V genes, and the rest has no known cause. The sample table shows tens of thousands of clones, and approximately 91% are seen once. More than 4.5% of the sample goes to the ten largest clones. The source material was peripheral blood. The receptors were sampled from a man aged 55-75 years with COVID-19, enrolled during active disease.

This chain uses TRBV7-2 with TRBJ1-2; D not resolved. Trimming removed 1 base at V and 4 bases at J, with 4 bases between. CDR3 length: 12 residues. CDR1 is SGHTA, CDR2 FQGNSA, per germline. This CDR3 is CASSLVSYGYTF. The CDR3 region has the DNA TGTGCCAGCAGCTTAGTCAGCTATGGCTACACCTTC.

The gene calls are TRBV19 and TRBJ2-6; unclear D gene. Germline CDR1 reads LNHDA; CDR2 reads SQIVND (reference sequence). The CDR3 contains 13 residues. Trimming pared 5 bases from V and 2 bases from J, leaving 4 bases between. The DNA for the CDR3 is TGTGCCAGTAGTCCCACTGGGGCCAACGTCCTGACTTTC. Residues: CASSPTGANVLTF.

This chain joins TRBV30 and TRBJ2-1; TRBD1 aligns across 11 bases. CDR1 GTSNPN and CDR2 SVGIG come from the germline V gene (reference sequence). The length of the CDR3 is 15 residues. V lost 1 base, J lost 7 bases, and 6 bases stayed unmatched. The CDR3 nucleotides are TGTGCCTGGAGTGGAGGTGGACAGGGGGCGAATGAGCAGTTCTTC. Its protein is CAWSGGGQGANEQFF.

The J gene is TRBJ2-5, the V gene TRBV12-5; a possible D gene is TRBD1 (5 bases). The CDR3 length is 14 residues. V was clipped by 3 bases and J by 5 bases, with 13 bases between them. Per the germline V gene, CDR1 is LGHNT and CDR2 is FRNRAP. DNA for the CDR3: TGTGCTAGTGGTTTCGGACAACCTGGGGAGACCCAGTACTTC. Translating it yields CASGFGQPGETQYF.

V gene TRBV6-1 combines with J gene TRBJ1-2; 7 bases align to TRBD1. The CDR3 covers 17 residues. The V gene's germline CDR1 is MNHNS and CDR2 SASEGT. J was trimmed by 4 bases and V by 1 base; bases with no gene match: 12. The CDR3 sequence: CASSEEGGGWTFYGYTF. CDR3 in DNA: TGTGCCAGCAGTGAAGAAGGGGGCGGTTGGACATTCTATGGCTACACCTTC.

The genes are TRBV5-4 and TRBJ2-3; D is unclear. Trimming stripped 4 bases from V and 0 bases from J, with 6 bases between. Germline CDR1 is SGHNT and CDR2 is YYREEE (reference sequence). The CDR3 spans 13 residues. CDR3 in amino acids: CASSPSSTDTQYF. The CDR3 nucleotides are TGTGCCAGCAGCCCCTCCAGCACAGATACGCAGTATTTT.

The genes are TRBV3-1 (or the pseudogene TRBV3-2) and TRBJ1-1; 7 bases fit TRBD1. V shed 4 bases, J shed 3 bases, and the junction held 8 bases outside the gene matches. In germline, CDR1 is LGHDT, CDR2 YNNKEL (reference sequence). This CDR3 is built from 15 residues. CDR3 nucleotide sequence: TGTGCCAGCAGCCTTATGGGACAGTTCTACACTGAAGCTTTCTTT. Its protein is CASSLMGQFYTEAFF.

The chain is built from TRBV18 and TRBJ2-1; 8 nucleotides line up with TRBD1. V lost 3 bases, J lost 5 bases, and 6 bases stayed unmatched. The CDR3 contains 15 residues. Germline V gene data show CDR1 as KGHSH and CDR2 as LQKENI. The CDR3 protein is CASSPEGQGNNEQFF. CDR3 DNA: TGTGCCAGCTCACCTGAAGGACAGGGTAACAATGAGCAGTTCTTC.

V and J are TRBV24-1 and TRBJ1-5; the D is unclear. Germline CDR1 reads KGHDR; CDR2 reads SFDVKD. Trimming stripped 2 bases from V and 4 bases from J, with 5 bases between. The CDR3 loop spans 13 amino acids. CDR3 sequence (DNA): TGTGCCACCAGTGATTCGTTAAATCAGCCCCAGCATTTT. This translates into CATSDSLNQPQHF.

The chain joins TRBV9 to TRBJ1-2; D perhaps matches TRBD1 (6 bases). V lost 3 bases and J 4 bases, leaving 10 bases between the germline ends. CDR1 SGDLS and CDR2 YYNGEE come from the germline V gene. There are 13 residues in the CDR3. CDR3 DNA sequence: TGTGCCAGCAGCGACAGGGCCGGCTATGGCTACACCTTC. This gives the protein CASSDRAGYGYTF. Full variable domain (outside the CDR3, taken from reference TRBV9 and TRBJ1-2): DSGVTQTPKHLITATGQRVTLRCSPRSGDLSVYWYQQSLDQGLQFLIQYYNGEERAKGNILERFSAQQFPDLHSELNLSSLELGDSALYFCASSDRAGYGYTFGSGTRLTVV.

V is TRBV6-5 and J is TRBJ2-3, with D hard to call. CDR1 and CDR2 (germline): MNHEY, SVGAGI. V lost 5 bases and J 0 bases, leaving 12 bases between the germline ends. There are 15 residues in the CDR3. The CDR3 sequence: CASSPTATSTDTQYF. The CDR3 DNA reads as TGTGCCAGCAGTCCGACTGCTACTAGCACAGATACGCAGTATTTT.

The chain carries TRBV2 and TRBJ2-7; D ambiguous. The CDR3 is made up of 12 amino acids. CDR1 is SNHLY, CDR2 FYNNEI, per germline. Trimming shortened V by 4 bases and J by 1 base, and 5 bases separated the two germline ends. This chain's CDR3 is CASSAQSYEQYF. As DNA, the CDR3 is TGTGCCAGCAGTGCCCAATCCTACGAGCAGTACTTC.

The chain is built from TRBV12-3 or TRBV12-4 and TRBJ2-5; possible D gene TRBD1, 6 bases. This CDR3 has 12 amino acids. V was shortened by 7 bases and J by 5 bases, with 11 bases between the two germline ends. The CDR3 bases are TGTGCCAGCAATCTGAGGGGGGAGACCCAGTACTTC. Protein: CASNLRGETQYF.

The chain couples TRBV9 to TRBJ1-2; the D is unclear. There are 13 residues in the CDR3. The V and J ends lost 3 bases and 6 bases respectively, with 12 bases between them. Per the germline V gene, CDR1 is SGDLS and CDR2 is YYNGEE. The chain's CDR3 is CASSAPGEDGYTF. CDR3 sequence (DNA): TGTGCCAGCAGCGCCCCCGGGGAGGATGGCTACACCTTC.

The genes are TRBV28 and TRBJ2-7, with TRBD2 identical over 11 bases. The CDR3 runs to 16 residues. J gave up 5 bases and V 3 bases, and 9 bases lay outside the gene matches. In germline, CDR1 is MDHEN, CDR2 SYDVKM. For the CDR3, the DNA is TGTGCCAGCAGTTTCTCTAGCGGGAGGAAGGGGAACGAGCAGTACTTC. This sequence encodes CASSFSSGRKGNEQYF.

The chain uses TRBV5-1 and TRBJ2-7, with D possibly matching TRBD2 (6 bases). The CDR3 has 15 residues. CDR1 SGHRS and CDR2 YFSETQ come from the germline V gene. V was shortened by 5 bases and J by 1 base, with 16 bases between the two germline ends. CDR3 protein: CASRIYQEGSYEQYF. CDR3 DNA sequence: TGCGCCAGCAGAATCTACCAGGAGGGATCCTACGAGCAGTACTTC.

The chain employs TRBV9 and TRBJ2-7; TRBD2 agrees at 13 bases. The CDR3 is made up of 17 amino acids. Per germline, CDR1 SGDLS and CDR2 YYNGEE. Trimming removed 4 bases from V and 6 bases from J; junction bases left unmatched: 13. The CDR3 loop is CASSPGLAGSLASEQYF. The CDR3 coding sequence is TGTGCCAGCAGCCCGGGACTAGCGGGATCATTAGCCTCCGAGCAGTACTTC.

This chain connects TRBV11-2 to TRBJ1-4; 8 bases fit TRBD1. The CDR3 covers 14 residues. J gave up 7 bases and V 4 bases, and 5 bases lay outside the gene matches. Germline CDR1 and CDR2: SGHAT and FQNNGV. The CDR3 loop is CASSSDRGGEKLFF. The CDR3 bases are TGTGCCAGCAGCTCCGACAGGGGCGGTGAAAAACTGTTTTTT.

The chain links TRBV10-1 to TRBJ2-2, with 7 positions matching TRBD2. Germline V lookup: CDR1 WNHNN, CDR2 SYGVQD (reference sequence). This CDR3 spans 14 amino acids. The V and J ends lost 2 bases and 6 bases, in that order; junction bases with no gene match: 3. The CDR3 sequence: CASSEGLGPGELFF. The CDR3 DNA is TGCGCCAGCAGTGAGGGACTAGGCCCCGGGGAGCTGTTTTTT.

This sequence joins TRBV9 and TRBJ2-5, with 11 bases identical to TRBD1. Germline V gene lookup returns CDR1 SGDLS and CDR2 YYNGEE. The CDR3 is made up of 16 amino acids. J lost 3 bases, V lost 0 bases, and 4 bases had no gene match. The CDR3 coding sequence is TGTGCCAGCAGCGTAGGAGGACAGGGGGCAAAAGAGACCCAGTACTTC. Amino acid sequence: CASSVGGQGAKETQYF.

The chain is built from TRBV11-2 and TRBJ1-4; possibly TRBD1 for D (5 bases). This CDR3 has 14 residues. In germline, CDR1 is SGHAT, CDR2 FQNNGV. Trimming shortened V by 5 bases and J by 5 bases, and 12 bases separated the two germline ends. The CDR3 DNA sequence: TGTGCCAGCAGCCCGGGACTCCTCAATGAAAAACTGTTTTTT. It codes for CASSPGLLNEKLFF.

The chain uses TRBV19 and TRBJ2-2; 12 bases fit TRBD1. Germline CDR1 is LNHDA and CDR2 is SQIVND (reference sequence). J was trimmed by 1 base and V by 5 bases; bases with no gene match: 5. CDR3 length: 17 residues. CDR3 DNA: TGTGCCAGTAGTCGGGGGACAGGGGGCGGGAACACCGGGGAGCTGTTTTTT. Translated, it gives CASSRGTGGGNTGELFF.

This clone was picked up one time. V is TRBV19 and J is TRBJ2-3; 9 nucleotides line up with TRBD2. The CDR3 is made up of 16 amino acids. Germline CDR1 reads LNHDA; CDR2 reads SQIVND (reference sequence). V lost 3 bases to trimming and J lost 4 bases; unmatched junction nucleotides: 8. This chain's CDR3 is CASSIIAGEGADTQYF. The CDR3 DNA is TGTGCCAGTAGTATCATAGCGGGAGAGGGGGCAGATACGCAGTATTTT.

The table lists this clone with a count of one. The chain's CDR3 is CASSVAGTGGNYGYTF. The CDR3 DNA is TGTGCCAGCAGTGTAGCCGGGACAGGGGGCAACTATGGCTACACCTTC. This chain uses TRBV2 with TRBJ1-2, with 12 bases identical to TRBD1. The CDR3 consists of 16 residues. V dropped 4 bases and J dropped 2; count of bases not matched to a gene: 5. Germline V gives CDR1 SNHLY, CDR2 FYNNEI.

A word on this clone: The DNA is omitted, as the CDR3 cannot be located on it reliably, and the CDR3 follows TCRdb's listing. This chain uses TRBV28 with TRBJ1-2; TRBD1, the D gene given by the table, was not confirmed from the DNA. Germline V CDR1 and CDR2: MDHEN, SYDVKM. 17 amino acids form the CDR3, both terminal residues included. The CDR3 is CASSSSDSSLGPGGYTF.

V gene TRBV5-1 combines with J gene TRBJ2-1, with 11 bases identical to TRBD2. The germline V gene encodes CDR1 SGHRS and CDR2 YFSETQ. With 3 bases clipped from V and 4 bases from J, the junction kept 3 bases outside the gene matches. The CDR3 extends over 15 amino acids. The CDR3 sequence is CASSSGLAVYNEQFF. CDR3 in DNA: TGCGCCAGCAGCTCGGGACTAGCGGTATACAATGAGCAGTTCTTC. The full variable domain, completed using reference TRBV5-1 and TRBJ2-1, is KAGVTQTPRYLIKTRGQQVTLSCSPISGHRSVSWYQQTPGQGLQFLFEYFSETQRNKGNFPGRFSGRQFSNSRSEMNVSTLELGDSALYLCASSSGLAVYNEQFFGPGTRLTVL.

This clone was seen many times. V gene TRBV5-4 combines with J gene TRBJ2-2, with TRBD2 identical over 11 bases. V lost 1 base, J lost 3 bases, and 2 bases stayed unmatched. The CDR3 has 16 residues. Germline CDR1 and CDR2: SGHNT and YYREEE (reference sequence). The CDR3 loop reads CASSLIAGGDTGELFF. The CDR3 coding sequence is TGTGCCAGCAGCTTGATAGCGGGAGGGGACACCGGGGAGCTGTTTTTT.

This clone has a handful of counts. The chain joins TRBV7-8 to TRBJ1-2; possibly TRBD1 for D (6 bases). The CDR3 is made up of 14 amino acids. CDR1 and CDR2 from the germline V gene are SGHVS and FQNEAQ. V was pared by 5 bases and J by 0 bases, with 10 bases between. CDR3 bases: TGTGCCAGCAGCCCGGACAGTACTAACTATGGCTACACCTTC. Translated, it gives CASSPDSTNYGYTF. Filled out from reference TRBV7-8 and TRBJ1-2, the complete variable domain reads GAGVSQSPRYKVAKRGQDVALRCDPISGHVSLFWYQQALGQGPEFLTYFQNEAQLDKSGLPSDRFFAERPEGSVSTLKIQRTQQEDSAVYLCASSPDSTNYGYTFGSGTRLTVV.

This chain connects TRBV2 to TRBJ2-3, with 10 bases fitting TRBD2. The CDR3 runs to 16 residues. Germline CDR1 SNHLY, CDR2 FYNNEI. Trimming removed 6 bases from V and 4 bases from J; junction bases left unmatched: 10. This CDR3 reads CASRPRLAGVADTQYF. DNA for the CDR3: TGTGCCAGCAGGCCACGCCTAGCGGGAGTCGCAGATACGCAGTATTTT.

The chain has TRBV18 and TRBJ2-2; tentative D call: TRBD2 (5 bases). The CDR3 loop spans 16 amino acids. V lost 3 bases, J lost 0 bases, and 11 bases lay in between. Germline V lookup: CDR1 KGHSH, CDR2 LQKENI. DNA of the CDR3: TGTGCCAGCTCACCGTCGACTAACTCGAACACCGGGGAGCTGTTTTTT. Protein product: CASSPSTNSNTGELFF.